These 29 T cell receptor beta chains originate from one sample sequenced in a study of identical twins. TCRdb passed the 5' RACE reads through MiXCR, listing each CDR3 protein once. The sample records 600,000 to 700,000 distinct CDR3 sequences, around 20% being singletons. This sample also appeared in a second study, on T cells expressing NK-cell markers.

The sequenced sample was PBMCs. All receptors come from a woman aged 18-30 years in good health.

This clonotype was observed at least ten times. This rearrangement joins TRBV20-1 to TRBJ2-1; TRBD2 aligns across 7 bases. This CDR3 has 15 residues. V dropped 6 bases and J dropped 4; count of bases not matched to a gene: 12. From germline, CDR1 is DFQATT and CDR2 SNEGSKA (reference sequence). The CDR3 DNA reads TGCAGTGCCTCCTATCCTGGCGGGAGATACAATGAGCAGTTCTTC. As protein: CSASYPGGRYNEQFF.

The rearrangement uses TRBV6-1 and TRBJ2-7; the D call may be TRBD1 or TRBD2 (5 bases each). The V end was cut by 5 bases, the J end by 0 bases, with 14 bases between. The CDR3 sequence is 15 residues long. In germline, CDR1 is MNHNS, CDR2 SASEGT. In DNA form, the CDR3 reads TGTGCCAGCAGTCCCGGCGCAGGGAGCTCCTACGAGCAGTACTTC. It codes for CASSPGAGSSYEQYF.

This clonotype was observed a handful of times. V is TRBV5-6 and J is TRBJ2-5, with D maybe TRBD2 (5 bases). There are 15 residues in the CDR3. Germline V gene data show CDR1 as SGHDT and CDR2 as YYEEEE. Trimming shortened V by 1 base and J by 1 base, and 11 bases separated the two germline ends. The CDR3 sequence is CASSLRRVGQETQYF. The CDR3 nucleotides read TGTGCCAGCAGCTTGCGGCGGGTCGGCCAAGAGACCCAGTACTTC.

The V and J genes are TRBV6-6 and TRBJ2-7, with D maybe TRBD2 (6 bases). Germline V gene sequence: CDR1 MNHNY, CDR2 SVGAGI (reference sequence). The CDR3 spans 12 residues. V was shortened by 7 bases and J by 3 bases, with 10 bases between the two germline ends. CDR3 sequence reads: CASNSGGYEQYF. The CDR3 region has the DNA TGTGCCAGCAATAGCGGAGGCTACGAGCAGTACTTC.

The chain couples TRBV10-2 to TRBJ1-2; D perhaps matches TRBD1 (5 bases). The V end lost 1 base, the J end lost 4 bases, and 7 bases lay between the germline ends. The CDR3 spans 13 residues. Germline assignment: CDR1 WSHSY and CDR2 SAAADI. CDR3 nucleotides: TGCGCCAGCAGTGAGTTGGGACGCTATGGCTACACCTTC. It translates to CASSELGRYGYTF.

This chain links TRBV7-3 with TRBJ2-2; tentative D call: TRBD1 (6 bases). The V gene lost 5 bases and the J gene lost 5 bases, with 12 bases spanning the gap. The CDR3 length is 14 residues. Germline V gene data show CDR1 as SGHTA and CDR2 as FQGTGA. The CDR3: CASSAHRDTGELFF. The CDR3 nucleotides read TGTGCCAGCAGCGCCCACAGGGATACCGGGGAGCTGTTTTTT.

The V call is TRBV12-3 or TRBV12-4, the J call TRBJ2-7, with 10 bases that match TRBD2. The V gene end was trimmed by 6 bases and the J gene end by 7 bases; junction bases not matched to a gene: 9. There are 14 residues in the CDR3. CDR3 protein: CASSLSGGPLEQYF. The CDR3 DNA is TGTGCCAGCAGCCTTAGCGGGGGGCCCCTGGAGCAGTACTTC.

The V and J genes are TRBV5-1 and TRBJ2-5; possible D gene TRBD2, 6 bases. Trimming left V 0 bases short and J 2 bases short, with 17 bases between. This CDR3 has 17 amino acids. Germline V gene sequence: CDR1 SGHRS, CDR2 YFSETQ. CDR3 region: CASSLVVGGLRQETQYF. Here the CDR3 DNA reads TGCGCCAGCAGCTTGGTAGTTGGGGGACTCAGACAAGAGACCCAGTACTTC.

The V gene is TRBV10-3, the J gene TRBJ2-7; TRBD2 is a possible D gene (6 bases). Germline CDR1 ENHRY, CDR2 SYGVKD. Trimming removed 10 bases from V and 5 bases from J, with 24 bases in between. There are 15 residues in the CDR3. The CDR3 here is CATGGPTTKPDEQYF. CDR3 in DNA: TGTGCCACCGGGGGACCGACCACAAAGCCGGACGAGCAGTACTTC.

The chain couples TRBV12-3 or TRBV12-4 to TRBJ2-7, with D tentatively TRBD1 or TRBD2 (5 bases each). The V end was cut by 6 bases, the J end by 3 bases, with 9 bases between. This CDR3 has 12 residues. CDR3 sequence: CASSRGYYEQYF. The CDR3 bases are TGTGCCAGCAGCCGGGGCTACTACGAGCAGTACTTC.

The chain uses TRBV6-1 and TRBJ1-2; D unresolved. V lost 4 bases, J lost 7 bases, and 13 bases lay in between. The germline V gene has CDR1 MNHNS and CDR2 SASEGT. The length of the CDR3 is 13 residues. CDR3 nucleotides: TGTGCCAGCAGTGGGGAGCCGTTGTCTGGCTACACCTTC. This gives the protein CASSGEPLSGYTF.

This clonotype has more than one count but fewer than ten. The gene calls are TRBV10-3 and TRBJ2-7, with D possibly called TRBD1 or TRBD2 (5 bases each). V was clipped by 7 bases and J by 2 bases, with 15 bases between them. CDR1 and CDR2 from the germline V gene are ENHRY and SYGVKD. CDR3 size: 14 residues. DNA of the CDR3: TGTGCCATCACCGACCGGGACGGGGCCTACGAGCAGTACTTC. The encoded protein is CAITDRDGAYEQYF.

The chain couples TRBV20-1 to TRBJ1-3; D gene ambiguous. The V and J ends lost 3 bases and 0 bases respectively, with 6 bases between them. CDR3 length: 13 amino acids. The germline V gene encodes CDR1 DFQATT and CDR2 SNEGSKA (reference sequence). The DNA for the CDR3 is TGCAGTGCTAGGTACAGCTCTGGAAACACCATATATTTT. Translated: CSARYSSGNTIYF.

This clonotype came up once. This chain connects TRBV5-1 to TRBJ2-6; possibly TRBD1 or TRBD2 for D (5 bases each). This CDR3 is built from 17 residues. Germline CDR1 and CDR2: SGHRS and YFSETQ. V lost 4 bases, J lost 0 bases, and 14 bases lay in between. The CDR3 DNA sequence: TGCGCCAGCAGCGATGGGACGGCGACCTCTGGGGCCAACGTCCTGACTTTC. This gives the protein CASSDGTATSGANVLTF. The entire variable domain, with the rest obtained from reference TRBV5-1 and TRBJ2-6, is as follows: KAGVTQTPRYLIKTRGQQVTLSCSPISGHRSVSWYQQTPGQGLQFLFEYFSETQRNKGNFPGRFSGRQFSNSRSEMNVSTLELGDSALYLCASSDGTATSGANVLTFGAGSRLTVL.

This clonotype was counted ten times or more. This chain joins TRBV12-3 or TRBV12-4 and TRBJ1-1; D remains ambiguous. The CDR3 length is 12 residues. Trimming took off 3 bases at V and 11 bases at J, with 13 bases between the two ends. The DNA of the CDR3 is TGTGCCAGCAGTTTTGAATCCACGGCGGCTTTCTTT. Its protein is CASSFESTAAFF.

The chain recombines TRBV25-1 with TRBJ2-1; possible D gene TRBD2, 5 bases. The CDR3 has 14 residues. The germline V gene encodes CDR1 MGHDK and CDR2 SYGVNS. V was clipped by 6 bases and J by 0 bases, with 9 bases between them. CDR3: CASRPSGSYNEQFF. The CDR3 DNA is TGTGCCAGCAGGCCCAGCGGCTCCTACAATGAGCAGTTCTTC.

This clonotype occurred many times. The V call is TRBV15, the J call TRBJ2-5; 7 bases agree with TRBD2. The CDR3 runs 17 residues. Looked up from germline, CDR1 is LNHNV and CDR2 is YYDKDF (reference sequence). The ends lost 0 bases at V and 1 base at J; junction bases unmatched: 8. The CDR3 region is CATSRDGMRGIQETQYF. DNA of the CDR3: TGTGCCACCAGCAGAGATGGGATGCGGGGGATCCAAGAGACCCAGTACTTC.

The CDR3 reads CSAATPKPTQHSYEQYF. The CDR3 bases are TGCAGTGCCGCGACACCGAAACCGACACAGCACTCCTACGAGCAGTACTTC. V and J are TRBV20-1 and TRBJ2-7, with D unresolved. The ends were cut back, 6 bases at V and 0 bases at J, with 24 bases in the middle. The germline V gene encodes CDR1 DFQATT and CDR2 SNEGSKA (reference sequence). The CDR3 is made up of 17 amino acids.

The gene calls are TRBV20-1 and TRBJ1-1; D may be TRBD1 (5 bases). CDR1 and CDR2 (germline): DFQATT, SNEGSKA (reference sequence). The CDR3 extends over 11 amino acids. The V gene lost 1 base and the J gene lost 7 bases, with 7 bases spanning the gap. The CDR3 is CSARGRGEAFF. The CDR3 nucleotides are TGCAGTGCTAGAGGGAGGGGTGAAGCTTTCTTT.

In its sample, this clonotype was seen a few times. This rearrangement joins TRBV12-3 or TRBV12-4 to TRBJ1-2; D call uncertain. V lost 5 bases and J 5 bases, leaving 12 bases between the germline ends. The CDR3 runs to 13 residues. The CDR3 DNA sequence: TGTGCCAGCAGTCCTGGTGTGGGGTATGGCTACACCTTC. This gives the protein CASSPGVGYGYTF.

There are many counts of this clonotype. The gene calls are TRBV5-1 and TRBJ1-5, with 9 bases that match TRBD1. The ends lost 4 bases at V and 4 bases at J; junction bases unmatched: 6. The CDR3 runs to 15 residues. Germline CDR1 reads SGHRS; CDR2 reads YFSETQ. The CDR3 is CASSPGQGGNQPQHF. As DNA, the CDR3 is TGCGCCAGCAGCCCGGGACAGGGTGGGAATCAGCCCCAGCATTTT.

The chain has TRBV6-5 and TRBJ1-2; 8 nucleotides agree with TRBD1. Germline CDR1 and CDR2: MNHEY and SVGAGI. J was trimmed by 2 bases and V by 2 bases; bases with no gene match: 10. The CDR3 extends over 17 amino acids. CDR3 sequence: CASSYHSRTGRNYGYTF. Written as DNA, the CDR3 is TGTGCCAGCAGTTACCACAGCCGGACAGGGAGGAACTATGGCTACACCTTC.

This clonotype was detected only once. This rearrangement joins TRBV12-2 to TRBJ1-1; no check of the table's D call, TRBD1, against the DNA was made. TRBV12-2 is a listed pseudogene. This CDR3 is 15 amino acids long. DNA for the CDR3: TGTGCAAGTCGCGCCCCGTCAGATATGAACACTGAAGCTTTCTTT. As protein: CASRAPSDMNTEAFF.

The chain has TRBV12-3 or TRBV12-4 and TRBJ1-3, with no clear D. V lost 5 bases, J lost 6 bases, and 20 bases lay in between. The CDR3 covers 16 residues. CDR3 DNA sequence: TGTGCCAGCAGTCCCCCGACCGGGCTTGTAGAAAACACCATATATTTT. Translation gives CASSPPTGLVENTIYF.

The chain is built from TRBV6-1 and TRBJ2-7; 9 bases are a match to TRBD1. The germline V gene encodes CDR1 MNHNS and CDR2 SASEGT. The V and J ends lost 5 bases and 5 bases, in that order; junction bases with no gene match: 7. CDR3 length: 14 residues. CDR3 amino acids: CASSPLGQGDEQYF. CDR3 nucleotide sequence: TGTGCCAGCAGTCCCCTGGGACAGGGCGACGAGCAGTACTTC.

CDR3 nucleotide sequence: TGTGCCGGCCAGCTGTCCGGAAAGGCGGGGAGCTCCTACGAGCAGTACTTC. Residues: CAGQLSGKAGSSYEQYF. This chain links TRBV21-1 with TRBJ2-7; the table's D call of TRBD1 was not tested on the DNA. TRBV21-1 is deemed a pseudogene. The CDR3 extends over 17 amino acids.

V gene TRBV7-2 combines with J gene TRBJ2-7; either TRBD1 or TRBD2 may supply D (6 bases each). Between the trimmed V and J ends, which lost 2 bases and 3 bases, there was a span of 14 bases. Germline V CDR1 and CDR2: SGHTA, FQGNSA. The CDR3 totals 15 residues. The CDR3 here is CASSLLSGAIYEQYF. The CDR3 DNA reads TGTGCCAGCAGCTTACTGTCGGGGGCAATCTACGAGCAGTACTTC.

This clonotype was counted at least ten times. This chain connects TRBV20-1 to TRBJ2-2; 7 bases agree with TRBD2. The V and J ends lost 1 base and 4 bases, in that order; junction bases with no gene match: 12. The CDR3 has 17 amino acids. Germline values: CDR1 DFQATT, CDR2 SNEGSKA (reference sequence). CDR3 region: CSARVGSGFSFTGELFF. In DNA form, the CDR3 reads TGCAGTGCTAGAGTGGGTAGCGGGTTCTCCTTCACCGGGGAGCTGTTTTTT.

J is TRBJ2-7 and V is TRBV7-3; D not resolved. The CDR3 totals 13 residues. Trimming pared 5 bases from V and 5 bases from J, leaving 13 bases between. CDR1 and CDR2 (germline): SGHTA, FQGTGA. The CDR3 sequence: CASSLKVRDEQYF. CDR3 nucleotides: TGTGCCAGCAGCCTCAAAGTAAGGGACGAGCAGTACTTC.